This T cell receptor (beta chain) was obtained from a study of radiation and T cells in renal cell carcinoma. Time point noted: blood 4 weeks post-SBRT, at nephrectomy. Noted treatment: 15 Gy SBRT to primary tumor, nephrectomy 4 weeks later. Findings of the study overall: Baseline intratumoral clonotype presence is unknown without pretreatment biopsies.

Per the germline V gene, CDR1 is SGHDT and CDR2 is YYEEEE. The CDR3 is 14 amino acids. After removal of 5 bases from V and 5 bases from J, the junction contained 4 bases not matched to a gene. This clone has only one observation. Its antigen is as yet unknown. The assay was immunoSEQ multiplex PCR, and TCRdb's table has in-frame clones only and misses some. Of about 78,000 clones in the sample, about 88% were seen once. The material was blood, obtained from a patient whose treatment included radiotherapy and nephrectomy. V usage is TRBV5-6 and J usage is TRBJ2-2; 9 bases align to TRBD1. The receptor was derived from a woman in her sixties or seventies with renal cell carcinoma. CDR3 residues: CASRDRGRTGELFF. As DNA, the CDR3 is TGTGCCAGCAGGGACAGGGGTAGGACCGGGGAGCTGTTTTTT.